This TCR beta chain was retrieved from a study of chemoradiotherapy in HPV16-positive cancers. The CDR3 loop spans 14 amino acids. The germline V and J ends were trimmed by 3 bases and 5 bases, with 13 bases remaining between them. Germline values: CDR1 SGHDN, CDR2 FVKESK. The table came from immunoSEQ multiplex PCR; TCRdb's copy has only in-frame clones and leaves some out. The sample lists fewer than 25,000 clones; just under 95% were seen once. The sequences come from blood, collected from a patient who underwent chemoradiotherapy. This clonotype originated in a human donor with HPV-associated anogenital cancer. The rearrangement links TRBV14 to TRBJ1-1; D is undetermined. The CDR3 spells CASSQGLFRTEAFF. The CDR3 nucleotides read TGTGCCAGCAGCCAGGGCCTCTTTCGGACTGAAGCTTTCTTT. Full variable domain (outside the CDR3, taken from reference TRBV14 and TRBJ1-1): EAGVTQFPSHSVIEKGQTVTLRCDPISGHDNLYWYRRVMGKEIKFLLHFVKESKQDESGMPNNRFLAERTGGTYSTLKVQPAELEDSGVYFCASSQGLFRTEAFFGQGTRLTVV.